The subject of this entry is one T cell receptor (beta chain). The CDR3 is 14 amino acids. Germline CDR1 ENHRY, CDR2 SYGVKD. V lost 2 bases and J lost 1, with 8 bases in between. The data derive from a study of blood T cell repertoires in COVID-19. Background on the study: Specimens from acute and convalescent COVID-19 originated in the United States, Italy and Spain. T cells, B-cell-depleted T cells, or PBMCs provided the cDNA or gDNA that served as material.

Donors in Cohort 3 who had recovered were those with two negative PCRs, healthcare professional clearance, or resolution of their symptoms. In the original workflow: The authors estimated nucleated cell counts from reference gene primer amplification. Sequenced by immunoSEQ multiplex PCR; TCRdb stores in-frame clones only, minus some. That table gives V, J and clone size, and the DNA gave D and trimming. The table has about 180,000 clones, over 75% seen once. The sample consisted of PBMCs or T cells enriched from blood (not recorded which). This rearrangement joins TRBV10-3 to TRBJ1-1; D is undetermined. This clonotype originated in a woman aged 18-29 years who had recovered from COVID-19. CDR3 sequence: CAISEPTENTEAFF. The CDR3 DNA sequence: TGTGCCATCAGTGAGCCTACAGAGAACACTGAAGCTTTCTTT.